The entry below gives a single TCR beta chain sequence along with its context. In its sample, this clone was seen a few times. Its antigen is currently not known. No per-base quality is available; no much larger clone lies one base away. Looking up the germline V gene (reference sequence) yields CDR1 SEHNR and CDR2 FQNEAQ. V was cut back by 4 bases and J by 0 bases, leaving a gap of 7 bases between them. The CDR3 runs 14 amino acids, cysteine and phenylalanine included. Only CDR3 DNA remains: 42 bases, in frame from the first base. The donors were healthy, HIV-negative adults who had no recently reported acute infections or vaccinations. Every donor was a Caucasian adult residing in Nashville, Tennessee, USA. CD4+ T cells were enriched through magnetic negative selection, after which naive cells were positively selected on CD45RA and the remaining negative fraction served as the memory subset. Blood was collected by leukapheresis, and PBMCs were isolated by Ficoll-Histopaque density gradient centrifugation and then cryopreserved in liquid nitrogen vapor phase. Purity and quantity of every magnetically sorted T cell population were checked by analytical flow cytometry. Each sorted fraction had its genomic DNA isolated and then quantified by UV absorbance on a Nanodrop 2000c.

TCR CDR3 regions were amplified from genomic DNA by multiplex PCR using the deep immunoSEQ assay. Genomic DNA extracted from each cell subset was distributed evenly over all wells of several immunoSEQ 96-well plates, and each plate served as one replicate. For sorted subsets, around 0.2 ug of genomic DNA, equivalent to around 31,000 T cell genomes, went into each replicate PCR. Purified libraries were quantified with a Qubit 3.0 fluorometer, sized on a Bioanalyzer 2100, and re-quantified with the KAPA Library Quantification kit. Each immunoSEQ 96-well plate was sequenced on its own single-read 150-cycle Illumina NextSeq 550 flow cell. Turning to the authors' computational methods: Because the immunoSEQ output included only junctional sequences and no quality scores, the filtering could not be the same as the filtering used for full-length reads. Sequences were annotated with PyIR, a Python wrapper for IgBLAST v1.9, and V/J genes and CDR3 were assigned using IMGT germline references. Reads were filtered out if the reads had weak V/J assignments (E-value above 1e-6), no CDR3, stop codons, out-of-frame junctions, or ambiguous translated residues. A V3J clonotype was defined by an identical inferred V gene, J gene, and CDR3 amino acid sequence. The percentage overlap between two repertoires was calculated by dividing the number of shared unique clonotypes by the size of the smaller repertoire. Repertoire richness was assessed with RTK rarefaction, the Chao1 estimator, and Recon v2.1 estimates of unobserved clonotypes. Generation probabilities were computed with OLGA for all TCRbeta clonotypes obtained by the gDNA method from a few donors. Here the immuneACCESS table is served through TCRdb, limited to in-frame sequences with V and J called. Missing clones are a known gap in these copies; in checked studies unresolved V genes cover under half, and the rest lacks a known reason. Clone size and the V and J calls come from that table; the DNA yielded D and trimming. This sample comprises hundreds of thousands of clones, more than 70% of them detected only once. The biggest ten clones account for around 1.8% of the sample.

These data are taken from a study of shared clonotypes between healthy human individuals (dated by TCRdb to the early 2020s). Turning to the overall study: Two women and a few men aged 18 to 49 years were included in the cohort. For each donor, CD4 naive and CD4 memory were each given three plates, CD8 naive was given two plates, and CD8 memory was given one plate. The study deeply sequenced blood TCR repertoires of five healthy adults to estimate repertoire size and the extent of clonotype sharing between individuals. To increase sequencing depth and limit assay-specific biases, different laboratories used diverse techniques to prepare libraries and sequence TCR repertoires. Each donor's leukapheresis produced roughly between roughly 0.85 and 10 billion PBMCs.

The research as a whole found: Rarefaction of sorted-subset datasets indicated incomplete sequencing despite the large sequencing depth. Higher generation probabilities were observed for clonotypes shared by all four sorted-subset donors than for non-shared clonotypes. Because the study included a small number of donors, the genetic and exposure-history diversity represented was limited. Roughly 5% of naive CD4, 3.5% of naive CD8, approximately 2.2% of memory CD4, and about 0.4% of memory CD8 clonotypes were shared across several donors. Pairwise subsampling led to the expectation that sequencing depth would affect the degree of clonotype sharing among donors. Larger estimated clonotype richness was generally found for naive subsets than for memory subsets. Sampling was limited to blood, and TCR repertoires in tissue likely differ from TCR repertoires in blood.

The sequenced material came from memory CD4+ T cells sorted from blood. The cell subset or site label on this specimen signifies: CD45RA-negative fraction. This chain joins TRBV7-9 to TRBJ1-5, with the D gene not clear enough to name. The origin of this receptor is a woman aged 25 to 39 in good health. The CDR3 amino acid sequence is: CASSSSDSNQPQHF. The DNA reads as follows: TGTGCCAGCAGCTCGTCCGATAGCAATCAGCCCCAGCATTTT.